This T cell receptor (beta chain) was sequenced in a study of blood T cell repertoires in COVID-19. Across the study: Both acute and convalescent COVID-19 samples were obtained from the United States, Italy and Spain. PBMCs, B-cell-depleted T cells, or T cells were the source of the cDNA or gDNA that made up the material.

V was clipped by 8 bases and J by 2 bases; unmatched bases: 8. Germline V gives CDR1 MDHEN, CDR2 SYDVKM. This CDR3 is built from 14 residues. The study assigned cohorts using participant-reported clinical history. Recovered Cohort 3 donors showed two negative PCRs, clearance, or symptom resolution. TCRdb keeps only in-frame clones here, not all; method: immunoSEQ multiplex PCR. This table holds around 200,000 clones, 85% found once. This sequence joins TRBV28 and TRBJ2-7; 8 bases match TRBD1. This TCR was recovered from a man aged 35 to 55 who had recovered from COVID-19. Material: PBMCs or T cells enriched from blood (not recorded which). The CDR3 DNA sequence: TGTGCCAGCGCGGGACAGGCGCCTACCTACGAGCAGTACTTC. Encoded protein: CASAGQAPTYEQYF.